This record looks at one T cell receptor (beta chain) sequence and its context. What this receptor recognizes is not known. A read error may produce the germline difference seen at one junction end. The data are from a study of breast tumors, draining lymph nodes, adjacent tissues listed by TCRdb under 2016. A note on the overall study: TCR beta repertoires were compared across tumor, adjacent nontumor tissue and axillary lymph nodes obtained from breast cancer patients. In human breast cancer, the study set out to assess how tumor, surrounding tissue and draining lymph node repertoires relate to one another and whether T cells might be exchanged between them.

Sequencing instrument: Illumina HiSeq 2000. TCR beta chain libraries were generated through multiplex PCR amplification. The amplified TCR beta chain products were analyzed by high-throughput sequencing. TCRdb itself trimmed the public reads at Q25 with fastp, ran MiXCR and retained productive beta chains. Each record represents a unique CDR3 protein, reported with the most common genes and DNA among its rows. For this sample there are about 180,000 distinct CDR3 sequences; roughly a third appear just once. 3.5% to 4.5% of the sample is held by the ten biggest clonotypes. Looking up the germline V gene yields CDR1 SGHTA and CDR2 FQGNSA. The CDR3 covers 14 residues, taking in both the cysteine and the phenylalanine. Only the CDR3 DNA is retained, 42 bases long and in frame from the first base. The research as a whole found: A scenario in which most tumor T cells derive from the lymph node and then expand within tumor tissue was judged to be consistent with the data. The study presented the conclusion that tumor T cells originate in lymph nodes as consistent with a hypothesis, not as something directly demonstrated. T-cell repertoire diversity in tumors was found to be lower than in lymph nodes but higher than in nontumor tissue, and preferential V and J gene usage was observed. Tumor and nontumor tissue repertoires were found to be significantly more similar in luminal-like than in basal-like breast cancer.

Lymph node samples came from the axillary draining lymph nodes of breast cancer patients. The rearranged segments are TRBV7-2 and TRBJ1-1; 7 central nucleotides agree with TRBD1. The TCR comes from a female donor with breast cancer. Some clones in this sample may be carry-over from other donors' samples. Sequencing was carried out using axillary lymph node tissue. The CDR3 loop reads CASSQLQGFTEAFF. DNA sequence: TGCGCCAGCAGCCAATTACAGGGGTTCACTGAAGCTTTCTTT. This CDR3, with the reference TRBV7-2 and TRBJ1-1 proteins standing in past its ends, gives the full variable domain GAGVSQSPSNKVTEKGKDVELRCDPISGHTALYWYRQSLGQGLEFLIYFQGNSAPDKSGLPSDRFSAERTGGSVSTLTIQRTQQEDSAVYLCASSQLQGFTEAFFGQGTRLTVV.